This TCR beta chain was retrieved from a study of T-cell memory formation after mild COVID-19. Turning to the study itself: TCR clusters were mostly donor specific.

The J segment lost 7 bases and the V segment lost 4 bases, leaving 8 bases of the junction unmatched. CDR3 size: 15 residues. Germline assignment: CDR1 LGHNA and CDR2 YSLEER. This clonotype was observed a handful of times. What it binds is unknown. Study observations and caveats: Confirmation of SARS-CoV-2 specificity was lacking for second-wave clones peaking day 37.

TCR alpha and TCR beta cDNA libraries carrying sample barcodes and UMIs were produced by 5'RACE using constant-segment primers. TCRdb reanalysed the 5' RACE reads using MiXCR and keeps one entry per CDR3 protein. The table includes about 430,000 distinct CDR3 sequences, 20% to 30% detected once. The sample comprised PBMCs or a T cell subset sorted from them (not recorded which). This clonotype was sampled from an adult woman who had mild COVID-19 (a few samples of this study predate the infection). Cell type and time point are not known. This chain links TRBV4-3 with TRBJ2-4; 9 nucleotides line up with TRBD1. DNA of the CDR3: TGCGCCAGCAGCCCCCGAGGGGACAGGGACAACATTCAGTACTTC. It encodes CASSPRGDRDNIQYF.